This TCR beta chain was recorded in a study of blood T cells in healthy people across ages. The authors ran a second PCR of about 6 to 11 cycles using a sample-barcoded 5' primer and a J-beta primer mix. TCRdb re-derived calls from the 5' RACE reads in MiXCR, one entry per CDR3 protein. This table has around 700,000 distinct CDR3 sequences, roughly 25% appearing once. The V gene end was trimmed by 4 bases and the J gene end by 4 bases; junction bases not matched to a gene: 15. The CDR3 runs to 19 residues. Germline CDR1 reads KGHDR; CDR2 reads SFDVKD. These sequences were also reported in another study, on T cells of mothers and their children. Per that paper: No T cell clones of persistent microchimeric origin were detected.

The sequenced material came from blood. The clonotype was recovered from a boy younger than 18 in good health. The chain carries TRBV24-1 and TRBJ2-6; 7 bases line up with TRBD1. The CDR3 spells CATSDVRDSQVPGANVLTF. The CDR3 DNA reads TGTGCCACCAGTGACGTGAGGGACAGCCAGGTGCCAGGGGCCAACGTCCTGACTTTC.